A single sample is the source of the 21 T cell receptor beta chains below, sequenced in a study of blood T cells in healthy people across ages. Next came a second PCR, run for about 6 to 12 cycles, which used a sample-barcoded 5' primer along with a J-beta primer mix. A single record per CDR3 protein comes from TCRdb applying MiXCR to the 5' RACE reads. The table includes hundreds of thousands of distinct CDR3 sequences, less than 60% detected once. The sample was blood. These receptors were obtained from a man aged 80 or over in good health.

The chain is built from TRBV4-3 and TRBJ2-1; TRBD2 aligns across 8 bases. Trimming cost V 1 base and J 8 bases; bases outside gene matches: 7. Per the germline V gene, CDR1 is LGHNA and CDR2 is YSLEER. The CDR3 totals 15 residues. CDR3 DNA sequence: TGCGCCAGCAGCCAAGTTGCGGGGGGTACGGATGAGCAGTTCTTC. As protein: CASSQVAGGTDEQFF.

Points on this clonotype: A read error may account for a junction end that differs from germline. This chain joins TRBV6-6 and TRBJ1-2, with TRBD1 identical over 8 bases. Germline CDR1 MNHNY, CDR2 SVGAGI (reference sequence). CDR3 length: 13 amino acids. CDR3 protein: CASSWTGNYDYTF. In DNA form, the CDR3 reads TGTGCCAGCAGTTGGACAGGGAACTATGACTACACCTTC.

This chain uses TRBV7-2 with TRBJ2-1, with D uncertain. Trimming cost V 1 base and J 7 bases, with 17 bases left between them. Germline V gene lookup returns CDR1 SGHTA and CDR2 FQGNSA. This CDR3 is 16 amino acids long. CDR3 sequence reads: CASSLGIGSNPNEQFF. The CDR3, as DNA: TGTGCCAGCAGCTTAGGGATTGGGTCAAACCCGAATGAGCAGTTCTTC.

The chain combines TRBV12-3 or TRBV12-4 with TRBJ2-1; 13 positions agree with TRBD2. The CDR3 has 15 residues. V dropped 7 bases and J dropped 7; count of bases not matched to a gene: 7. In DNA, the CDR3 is TGTGCCAGCACCGGCGGGACTAGCGGGACGAATGAGCAGTTCTTC. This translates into CASTGGTSGTNEQFF.

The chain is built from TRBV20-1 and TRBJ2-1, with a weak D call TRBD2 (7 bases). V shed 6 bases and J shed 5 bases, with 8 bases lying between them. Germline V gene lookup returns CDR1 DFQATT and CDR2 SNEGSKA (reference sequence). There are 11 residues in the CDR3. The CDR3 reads CSAGGDNEQFF. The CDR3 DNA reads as TGCAGTGCAGGGGGGGACAATGAGCAGTTCTTC.

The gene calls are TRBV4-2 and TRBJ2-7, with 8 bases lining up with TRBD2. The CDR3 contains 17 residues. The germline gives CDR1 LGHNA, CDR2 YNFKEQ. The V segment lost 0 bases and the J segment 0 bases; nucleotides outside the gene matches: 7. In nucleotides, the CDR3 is TGTGCCAGCAGCCAAGATCGGGAGGGTAGCAACTCCTACGAGCAGTACTTC. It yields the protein CASSQDREGSNSYEQYF.

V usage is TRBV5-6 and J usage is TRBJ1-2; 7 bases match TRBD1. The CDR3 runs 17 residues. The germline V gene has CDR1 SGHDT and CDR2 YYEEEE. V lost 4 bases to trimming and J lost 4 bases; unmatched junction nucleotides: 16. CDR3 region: CASSIYRGQSRSYGYTF. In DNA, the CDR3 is TGTGCCAGCAGCATTTACAGGGGTCAGTCCAGGTCCTATGGCTACACCTTC.

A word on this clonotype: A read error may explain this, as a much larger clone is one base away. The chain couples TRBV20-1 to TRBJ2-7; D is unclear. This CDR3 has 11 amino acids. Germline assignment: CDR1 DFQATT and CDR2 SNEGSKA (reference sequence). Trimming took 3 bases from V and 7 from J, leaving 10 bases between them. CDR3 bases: TGCAGTGCTAGGACAAAGGGTGAGCAGTACTTC. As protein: CSARTKGEQYF.

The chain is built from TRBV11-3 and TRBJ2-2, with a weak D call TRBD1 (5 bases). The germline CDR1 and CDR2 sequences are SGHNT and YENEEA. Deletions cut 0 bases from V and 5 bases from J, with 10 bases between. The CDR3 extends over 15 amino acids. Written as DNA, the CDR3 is TGTGCCAGCAGCTTAGAGCAGGGAAAAACCGGGGAGCTGTTTTTT. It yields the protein CASSLEQGKTGELFF.

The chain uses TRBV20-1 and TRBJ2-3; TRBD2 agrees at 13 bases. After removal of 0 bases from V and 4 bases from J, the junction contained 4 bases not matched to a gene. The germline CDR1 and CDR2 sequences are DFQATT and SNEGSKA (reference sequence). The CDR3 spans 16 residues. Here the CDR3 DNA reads TGCAGTGCTAGAGATCTGGGACTAGCGGGATCAGATACGCAGTATTTT. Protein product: CSARDLGLAGSDTQYF.

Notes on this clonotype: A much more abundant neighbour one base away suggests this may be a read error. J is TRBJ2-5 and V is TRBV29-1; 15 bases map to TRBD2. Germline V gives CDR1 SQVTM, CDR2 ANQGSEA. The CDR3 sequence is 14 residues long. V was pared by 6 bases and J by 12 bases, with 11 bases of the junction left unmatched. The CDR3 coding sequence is TGCAGCGTATGGACTAGCGGGAGGGCCACGGCGGAGTACTTC. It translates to CSVWTSGRATAEYF. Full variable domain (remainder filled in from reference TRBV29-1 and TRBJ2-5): SAVISQKPSRDICQRGTSLTIQCQVDSQVTMMFWYRQQPGQSLTLIATANQGSEATYESGFVIDKFPISRPNLTFSTLTVSNMSPEDSSIYLCSVWTSGRATAEYFGPGTRLLVL.

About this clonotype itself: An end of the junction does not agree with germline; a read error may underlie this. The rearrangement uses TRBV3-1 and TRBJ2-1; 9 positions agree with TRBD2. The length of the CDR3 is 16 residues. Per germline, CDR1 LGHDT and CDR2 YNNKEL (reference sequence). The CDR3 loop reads CASIQYASGIGYEQFF. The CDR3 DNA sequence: TGTGCCAGCATCCAATACGCTAGCGGGATAGGGTATGAGCAGTTCTTC.

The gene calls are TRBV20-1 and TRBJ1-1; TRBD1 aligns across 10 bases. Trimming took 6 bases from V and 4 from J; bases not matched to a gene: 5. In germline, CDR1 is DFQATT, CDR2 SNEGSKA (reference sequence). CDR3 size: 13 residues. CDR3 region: CSARDRGFTEAFF. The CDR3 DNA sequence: TGCAGTGCAAGGGACAGGGGATTCACTGAAGCTTTCTTT.

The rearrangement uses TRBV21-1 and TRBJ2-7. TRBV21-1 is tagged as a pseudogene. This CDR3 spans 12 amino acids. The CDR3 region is CASSKVAGEQYF. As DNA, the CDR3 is TGTGCCAGCAGCAAAGTAGCCGGTGAGCAGTACTTC.

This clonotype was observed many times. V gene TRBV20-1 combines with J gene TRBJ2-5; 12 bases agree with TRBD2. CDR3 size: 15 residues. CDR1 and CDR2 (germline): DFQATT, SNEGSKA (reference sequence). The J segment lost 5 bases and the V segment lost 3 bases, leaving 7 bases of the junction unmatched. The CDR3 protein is CSASMTSGSWETQYF. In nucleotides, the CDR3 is TGCAGTGCTAGCATGACTAGCGGGAGTTGGGAGACCCAGTACTTC.

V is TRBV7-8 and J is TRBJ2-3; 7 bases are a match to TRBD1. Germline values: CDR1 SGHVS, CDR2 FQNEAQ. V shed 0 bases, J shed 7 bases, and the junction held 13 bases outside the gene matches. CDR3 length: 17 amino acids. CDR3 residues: CASSLASGPRGSHTQYF. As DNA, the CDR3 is TGTGCCAGCAGCTTAGCCTCGGGACCCAGGGGGTCCCATACGCAGTATTTT.

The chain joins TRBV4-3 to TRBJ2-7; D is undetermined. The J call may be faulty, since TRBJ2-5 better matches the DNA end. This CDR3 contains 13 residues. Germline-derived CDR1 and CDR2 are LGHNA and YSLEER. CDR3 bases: TGCGCCAGCAGCCACGATCCTGTCGAGACCCAGTACTTC. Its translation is CASSHDPVETQYF.

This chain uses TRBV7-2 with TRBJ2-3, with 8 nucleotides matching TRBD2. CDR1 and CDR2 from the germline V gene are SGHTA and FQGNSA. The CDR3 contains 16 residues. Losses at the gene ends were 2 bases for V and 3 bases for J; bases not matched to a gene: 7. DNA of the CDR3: TGTGCCAGCAGCTTACCCGGAGCGGGAGCAACAGATACGCAGTATTTT. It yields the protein CASSLPGAGATDTQYF.

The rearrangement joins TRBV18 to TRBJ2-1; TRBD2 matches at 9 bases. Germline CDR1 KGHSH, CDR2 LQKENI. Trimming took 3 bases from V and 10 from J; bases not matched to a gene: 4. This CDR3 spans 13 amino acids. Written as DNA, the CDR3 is TGTGCCAGCTCACCTACTCTAGCGGGAGAGCAGTTCTTC. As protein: CASSPTLAGEQFF. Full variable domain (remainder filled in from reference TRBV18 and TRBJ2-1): NAGVMQNPRHLVRRRGQEARLRCSPMKGHSHVYWYRQLPEEGLKFMVYLQKENIIDESGMPKERFSAEFPKEGPSILRIQQVVRGDSAAYFCASSPTLAGEQFFGPGTRLTVL.

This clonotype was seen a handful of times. CDR3 amino acids: CASSRRDGAVEQYF. In DNA, the CDR3 is TGTGCCAGCAGCCGGAGGGACGGTGCTGTTGAGCAGTACTTC. The chain couples TRBV11-3 to TRBJ2-7, with a weak D call TRBD2 (6 bases). Trimming shortened V by 5 bases and J by 7 bases, and 18 bases separated the two germline ends. CDR3 length equals 14 residues. Looked up from germline, CDR1 is SGHNT and CDR2 is YENEEA. Full variable domain (remainder filled in from reference TRBV11-3 and TRBJ2-7): EAGVVQSPRYKIIEKKQPVAFWCNPISGHNTLYWYLQNLGQGPELLIRYENEEAVDDSQLPKDRFSAERLKGVDSTLKIQPAELGDSAVYLCASSRRDGAVEQYFGPGTRLTVT.

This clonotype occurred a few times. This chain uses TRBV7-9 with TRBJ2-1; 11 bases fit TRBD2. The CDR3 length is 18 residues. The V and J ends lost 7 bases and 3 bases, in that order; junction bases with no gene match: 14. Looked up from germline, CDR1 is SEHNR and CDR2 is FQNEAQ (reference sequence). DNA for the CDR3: TGTGCCAGCAACCTAAGGGAAGTAGCGGGAGGGTTCTACAATGAGCAGTTCTTC. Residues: CASNLREVAGGFYNEQFF.